Below are 20 T cell receptor beta chains sequenced from a single sample in a study of shared clonotypes between healthy human individuals (dated by TCRdb to 2018 to 2021). Preparation of the library involved the immunoSEQ multiplex PCR assay. Entries here come from immuneACCESS through TCRdb and include only in-frame sequences with V and J called. Some clones fail to appear in such tables; in the studies checked, an unresolved V gene covers under half of the shortfall, and the cause of the remainder is unknown. This sample lists about 2.1 million clones; roughly 93% were detected once. The ten largest clones represent 1.5% to 2% of the sample. CD8 naive samples were CD45RO-negative cells positively selected for CCR7, giving a CD45RA+CCR7+ population that excluded TemRA cells. The sequenced sample consisted of naive CD8+ T cells from PBMCs. The intended sense of this specimen's cell subset or site label: CD45RA+CCR7+. Source of these receptors: a young man in good health. Some clones in this sample may be carry-over from other donors' samples.

This clone occurred once. The rearrangement joins TRBV7-2 to TRBJ1-5, with 9 positions matching TRBD1. This CDR3 is 18 amino acids long. The germline CDR1 and CDR2 sequences are SGHTA and FQGNSA. Trimming removed 2 bases from V and 6 bases from J; junction bases left unmatched: 14. CDR3: CASSLFFGEGQGGQPQHF. The CDR3 bases are TGTGCCAGCAGCTTATTTTTCGGGGAGGGACAGGGTGGTCAGCCCCAGCATTTT. Full variable domain (rest looked up from reference TRBV7-2 and TRBJ1-5): GAGVSQSPSNKVTEKGKDVELRCDPISGHTALYWYRQSLGQGLEFLIYFQGNSAPDKSGLPSDRFSAERTGGSVSTLTIQRTQQEDSAVYLCASSLFFGEGQGGQPQHFGDGTRLSIL.

Remarks on this clone: This sample includes further DNA sequences coding for the same CDR3. As DNA, the CDR3 is TGTGCCAGCAGCTCGGGGCAGAACTATGGCTACACCTTC. It is translated as CASSSGQNYGYTF. The chain has TRBV13 and TRBJ1-2; possible D gene TRBD1, 5 bases. Germline V gene sequence: CDR1 PRHDT, CDR2 FYEKMQ (reference sequence). The CDR3 extends over 13 amino acids. V lost 4 bases to trimming and J lost 2 bases, with 8 bases between them. The whole variable domain, remainder taken from reference TRBV13 and TRBJ1-2, is AAGVIQSPRHLIKEKRETATLKCYPIPRHDTVYWYQQGPGQDPQFLISFYEKMQSDKGSIPDRFSAQQFSDYHSELNMSSLELGDSALYFCASSSGQNYGYTFGSGTRLTVV.

This chain connects TRBV6-6 to TRBJ2-3, with D unclear. Germline lookup yields CDR1 MNHNY and CDR2 SVGAGI (reference sequence). With 2 bases removed from V and 1 base from J, the gap between germline ends came to 7 bases. The CDR3 runs 14 residues. The CDR3 region is CASSYTHGTDTQYF. The DNA of the CDR3 is TGTGCCAGCAGTTACACCCACGGCACAGATACGCAGTATTTT.

The CDR3 is CASSFRDRGSGNYGYTF. CDR3 sequence (DNA): TGTGCCAGCAGTTTCCGGGACAGGGGGTCGGGTAACTATGGCTACACCTTC. V usage is TRBV27 and J usage is TRBJ1-2, with 11 positions matching TRBD1. V gave up 3 bases and J gave up 1 base; unmatched junction bases: 7. In germline, CDR1 is MNHEY, CDR2 SMNVEV (reference sequence). The length of the CDR3 is 17 residues.

This clone was found once. The chain carries TRBV7-6 and TRBJ2-2, with D possibly being TRBD2 (5 bases). Deletions cut 5 bases from V and 1 base from J, with 8 bases between. CDR1 SGHVS and CDR2 FNYEAQ come from the germline V gene. The CDR3 sequence is 14 residues long. The CDR3 spells CASSPSLNTGELFF. The CDR3 DNA reads TGTGCCAGCAGCCCTAGCTTGAACACCGGGGAGCTGTTTTTT.

Turning to this clone: Other DNA sequences within the sample encode an identical CDR3. This chain connects TRBV7-8 to TRBJ2-1; 11 bases line up with TRBD2. Germline V gene data show CDR1 as SGHVS and CDR2 as FQNEAQ. J lost 4 bases, V lost 5 bases, and 4 bases had no gene match. CDR3 size: 15 residues. The CDR3 region is CASSLLAGVYNEQFF. For the CDR3, the DNA is TGTGCCAGCAGCCTACTAGCGGGAGTATACAATGAGCAGTTCTTC.

A remark on this clone: The sample has other DNA sequences that encode this CDR3 too. This sequence joins TRBV27 and TRBJ1-1; TRBD1 might be the D (6 bases). The CDR3 has 15 amino acids. The germline V gene encodes CDR1 MNHEY and CDR2 SMNVEV (reference sequence). Deletions cut 5 bases from V and 0 bases from J, with 13 bases between. CDR3 in amino acids: CASSPRTVMNTEAFF. CDR3 sequence (DNA): TGTGCCAGCAGTCCGAGGACAGTTATGAACACTGAAGCTTTCTTT.

The chain couples TRBV28 to TRBJ2-7; 9 nucleotides match TRBD2. CDR1 is MDHEN and CDR2 is SYDVKM in the germline V gene. J lost 5 bases, V lost 8 bases, and 13 bases had no gene match. This CDR3 comprises 15 residues. CDR3 in amino acids: CASALAGNNIDEQYF. As DNA, the CDR3 is TGTGCCAGCGCGCTAGCGGGAAATAATATAGACGAGCAGTACTTC.

The genes are TRBV29-1 and TRBJ2-1; 11 bases are shared with TRBD2. The germline V gene has CDR1 SQVTM and CDR2 ANQGSEA. Unmatched junction bases numbered 9, after V lost 7 bases and J lost 10 bases. The CDR3 sequence is 13 residues long. The CDR3, as DNA: TGCAGCGCGTCGACTAGCGGGGTCCGCGAGCAGTTCTTC. Encoded protein: CSASTSGVREQFF.

In DNA form, the CDR3 reads TGTGCCAGCACCTCGACTACGTGGAACTATGGCTACACCTTC. Protein sequence: CASTSTTWNYGYTF. The chain uses TRBV7-9 and TRBJ1-2; no clear D. The germline V gene encodes CDR1 SEHNR and CDR2 FQNEAQ (reference sequence). V lost 7 bases and J lost 2, with 14 bases in between. CDR3 length: 14 amino acids.

This clone has only one observation. The chain is built from TRBV7-2 and TRBJ1-1, with D hard to call. This CDR3 comprises 16 residues. Germline V gives CDR1 SGHTA, CDR2 FQGNSA. V was clipped by 4 bases and J by 2 bases, with 17 bases between them. The CDR3 reads CASSSPGSVRNTEAFF. The CDR3 DNA follows: TGTGCCAGCAGCTCCCCTGGCTCCGTTAGAAACACTGAAGCTTTCTTT.

This clone was recorded once. The chain couples TRBV15 to TRBJ1-1; D possibly corresponds to TRBD1 (5 bases). From germline, CDR1 is LNHNV and CDR2 YYDKDF (reference sequence). CDR3 length: 14 amino acids. With 1 base removed from V and 6 bases from J, the gap between germline ends came to 12 bases. The DNA of the CDR3 is TGTGCCACCAGCAGAGGCCAGGGACGGCCTGAAGCTTTCTTT. Amino acid sequence: CATSRGQGRPEAFF.

This chain connects TRBV4-1 to TRBJ2-7, with D uncertain. V was trimmed by 2 bases and J by 4 bases, leaving 9 bases between them. Germline CDR1 is MGHRA and CDR2 is YSYEKL. The length of the CDR3 is 13 residues. The CDR3 loop is CASSQMRFYEQYF. The CDR3 DNA reads TGCGCCAGCAGCCAAATGCGGTTTTACGAGCAGTACTTC.

The V and J genes are TRBV4-1 and TRBJ2-2, with D possibly being TRBD1 (5 bases). V dropped 3 bases and J dropped 4 bases, with 15 bases sitting between them. The CDR3 runs 16 residues. Germline assignment: CDR1 MGHRA and CDR2 YSYEKL. The CDR3 region is CASSQSGKLGTGELFF. CDR3 DNA: TGCGCCAGCAGCCAGTCAGGGAAGTTGGGCACCGGGGAGCTGTTTTTT.

J is TRBJ1-4 and V is TRBV28, with 7 bases that match TRBD1. Germline V gene data show CDR1 as MDHEN and CDR2 as SYDVKM. V lost 5 bases to trimming and J lost 3 bases; unmatched junction nucleotides: 9. CDR3 length: 16 amino acids. CDR3: CASSHEPGGSNEKLFF. The CDR3 region has the DNA TGTGCCAGCAGTCACGAACCAGGGGGTTCTAATGAAAAACTGTTTTTT.

The chain has TRBV4-2 and TRBJ1-5, with D possibly matching TRBD1 (6 bases). In germline, CDR1 is LGHNA, CDR2 YNFKEQ. The V and J ends lost 0 bases and 0 bases respectively, with 21 bases between them. The CDR3 is made up of 20 amino acids. As DNA, the CDR3 is TGTGCCAGCAGCCAAGACTTTTCACAGGGTCGAGGGTATAGCAATCAGCCCCAGCATTTT. Translation gives CASSQDFSQGRGYSNQPQHF.

The chain combines TRBV5-1 with TRBJ2-1, with 8 positions matching TRBD2. CDR3 length: 14 residues. The V and J ends lost 3 bases and 3 bases, in that order; junction bases with no gene match: 2. Germline-derived CDR1 and CDR2 are SGHRS and YFSETQ. This chain's CDR3 is CASSSSGLYNEQFF. CDR3 DNA: TGCGCCAGCAGCTCTAGCGGGCTCTACAATGAGCAGTTCTTC.

The V call is TRBV28, the J call TRBJ2-7, with D possibly matching TRBD1 (6 bases). The germline V gene has CDR1 MDHEN and CDR2 SYDVKM. The ends were cut back, 1 base at V and 0 bases at J, with 13 bases in the middle. The CDR3 length is 16 residues. In nucleotides, the CDR3 is TGTGCCAGCAGTTTATCTGGGCAGGGGTTCTCCTACGAGCAGTACTTC. Translated: CASSLSGQGFSYEQYF. Combining the CDR3 with reference TRBV28 and TRBJ2-7 gives the whole variable domain DVKVTQSSRYLVKRTGEKVFLECVQDMDHENMFWYRQDPGLGLRLIYFSYDVKMKEKGDIPEGYSVSREKKERFSLILESASTNQTSMYLCASSLSGQGFSYEQYFGPGTRLTVT.

This sequence joins TRBV19 and TRBJ2-3, with TRBD2 identical over 9 bases. This CDR3 contains 15 residues. CDR1 LNHDA and CDR2 SQIVND come from the germline V gene (reference sequence). The trim removed 3 bases at V and 1 base at J, leaving 2 bases unmatched. The CDR3 protein is CASSILAGRTDTQYF. The CDR3 nucleotides read TGTGCCAGTAGTATCCTAGCGGGACGCACAGATACGCAGTATTTT.

This clone has a handful of counts. This sequence joins TRBV18 and TRBJ1-5; D not certain. Germline-derived CDR1 and CDR2 are KGHSH and LQKENI. The CDR3 has 14 residues. V was clipped by 1 base and J by 0 bases, with 4 bases between them. Here the CDR3 reads CASSPQVSNQPQHF. As DNA, the CDR3 is TGTGCCAGCTCACCACAGGTTAGCAATCAGCCCCAGCATTTT.